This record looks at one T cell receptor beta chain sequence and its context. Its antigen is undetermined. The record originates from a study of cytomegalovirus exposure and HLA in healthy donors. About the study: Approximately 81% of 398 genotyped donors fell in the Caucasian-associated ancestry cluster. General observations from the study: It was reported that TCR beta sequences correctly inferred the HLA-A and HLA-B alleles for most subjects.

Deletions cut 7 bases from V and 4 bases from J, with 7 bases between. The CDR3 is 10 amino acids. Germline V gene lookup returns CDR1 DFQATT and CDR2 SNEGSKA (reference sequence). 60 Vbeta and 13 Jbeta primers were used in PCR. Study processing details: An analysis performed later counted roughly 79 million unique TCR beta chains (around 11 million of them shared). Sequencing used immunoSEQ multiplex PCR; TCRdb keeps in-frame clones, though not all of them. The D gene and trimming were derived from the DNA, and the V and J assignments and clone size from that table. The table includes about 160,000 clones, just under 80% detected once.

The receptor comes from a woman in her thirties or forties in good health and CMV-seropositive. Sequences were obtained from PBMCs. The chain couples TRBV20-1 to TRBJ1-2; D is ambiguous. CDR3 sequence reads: CSGDSYGYTF. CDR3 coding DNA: TGCAGTGGCGACTCCTATGGCTACACCTTC.